This T cell receptor beta chain was documented in a study of blood T cell repertoires in COVID-19. Study in general: The samples span acute and convalescent COVID-19 from the United States, Italy and Spain. T cells, B-cell-depleted T cells, or PBMCs provided the cDNA or gDNA that served as material.

The V end lost 0 bases, the J end lost 8 bases, and 13 bases lay between the germline ends. The germline gives CDR1 GTSNPN, CDR2 SVGIG (reference sequence). The CDR3 covers 13 residues. Original processing notes: Using reference gene primer amplification, nucleated cell counts were estimated. TCRdb's table, derived via immunoSEQ multiplex PCR, lists solely in-frame clones and lacks some. The V and J calls and clone size come from that table; D and trimming were worked out from the DNA. The sample has 70,000 or so clones, 87% seen once. This clonotype was sampled from a woman aged 18 to 35 with acute or convalescent COVID-19. The sample was peripheral blood. This chain connects TRBV30 to TRBJ1-2; D gene unclear. CDR3 nucleotide sequence: TGTGCCTGGAGTGTACTCGGAGGGCGCGGCTACACCTTC. It specifies CAWSVLGGRGYTF.